The rows below give T cell receptor beta chains drawn from one sample of a study of blood T cell repertoires in COVID-19. This table comes from immunoSEQ multiplex PCR, and its TCRdb copy is limited to in-frame clones, with some not included. Of about 59,000 clones in the sample, more than 60% are singletons; the top ten hold less than 20%. Sequencing input: peripheral blood. The receptors stem from a woman aged 45 to 65 with active or convalescent COVID-19. The CDR3 runs from the conserved cysteine through the conserved F or W. The order of the fields is J gene, D gene, clone size, V gene, CDR3 protein, CDR3 DNA. The D gene is left open where the match is weak. The listing skips clone size in some rows; elsewhere it reads once, few, many or a size class.

TRBJ2-1 TRBD2 few TRBV10-3 CAMGLAGNEQFF TGTGCCATGGGACTAGCGGGCAATGAGCAGTTCTTC
TRBJ2-5 TRBD2 once TRBV14 CASSQGLAGGPRRETQYF TGTGCCAGCAGCCAAGGTCTAGCGGGAGGGCCGAGGAGGGAGACCCAGTACTTC
TRBJ1-2 . . TRBV27 CASSPRQSGNGYTF TGTGCCAGCAGTCCCAGACAGTCTGGGAATGGCTACACCTTC
TRBJ1-5 . . TRBV5-5 CASSFGGARNQPQHF TGTGCCAGCAGCTTTGGGGGCGCCCGTAATCAGCCCCAGCATTTT
TRBJ2-3 . . TRBV5-1 CASSLLSGGTDTQYF TGCGCCAGCAGCTTGCTGAGTGGCGGAACAGATACGCAGTATTTT
TRBJ2-1 TRBD1 . TRBV18 CASSYRGGQGMNEQFF TGTGCCAGCTCGTACAGGGGGGGACAGGGTATGAATGAGCAGTTCTTC
TRBJ2-5 TRBD2 . TRBV3-1/TRBV3-2 CASKLAGGETQYF TGTGCCAGCAAACTAGCGGGAGGAGAGACCCAGTACTTC
TRBJ1-2 . . TRBV13 CASSLGPQGGDYGYTF TGTGCCAGCAGCTTAGGCCCACAGGGTGGGGACTATGGCTACACCTTC
TRBJ2-6 TRBD1 . TRBV27 CASGRDRGTGANVLTF TGTGCCAGTGGCCGGGACAGGGGGACTGGGGCCAACGTCCTGACTTTC
TRBJ2-7 TRBD1 . TRBV23-1 CASSQPGQVYEQYF TGCGCCAGCAGTCAACCGGGACAGGTCTACGAGCAGTACTTC
TRBJ2-5 TRBD2 . TRBV5-1 CASSYASGGRAGETQYF TGCGCCAGCAGCTATGCGTCAGGCGGGAGGGCCGGGGAGACCCAGTACTTC
TRBJ2-7 TRBD2 many TRBV28 CASGQRTSGRSEQYF TGTGCCAGCGGACAACGGACTAGCGGGAGAAGCGAGCAGTACTTC
TRBJ1-1 TRBD1 . TRBV10-3 CAISNTGELWSTEAFF TGTGCCATCAGTAACACAGGGGAACTATGGAGCACTGAAGCTTTCTTT
TRBJ2-6 . . TRBV18 CASSLQGSGANVLTF TGTGCCAGCTCACTACAGGGTTCTGGGGCCAACGTCCTGACTTTC
TRBJ2-5 . once TRBV6-6 CASRRQGETQYF TGTGCCAGCAGACGCCAGGGCGAGACCCAGTACTTC
TRBJ2-7 TRBD1 once TRBV2 CASTRGTAFRQQYF TGTGCCAGCACGAGAGGGACAGCGTTCCGGCAGCAGTACTTC
TRBJ2-1 . . TRBV30 CAWSGAESSYNEQFF TGTGCCTGGAGTGGAGCGGAGAGCTCCTACAATGAGCAGTTCTTC
TRBJ1-4 . . TRBV21-1 CASSKEGRVSNEKLFF TGTGCCAGCAGCAAAGAGGGGAGGGTAAGTAATGAAAAACTGTTTTTT
TRBJ1-1 TRBD1 . TRBV6-1 CASSEIVGQGPNTEAFF TGTGCCAGCAGTGAAATAGTGGGACAGGGGCCCAACACTGAAGCTTTCTTT
TRBJ2-7 TRBD2 . TRBV10-2 CASSTEREGLGQYF TGCGCCAGCTCAACCGAGCGGGAGGGCCTTGGGCAGTACTTC
TRBJ2-7 TRBD1 . TRBV27 CASSPWTGGYEQYF TGTGCCAGCAGTCCTTGGACAGGGGGCTACGAGCAGTACTTC
TRBJ1-5 . . TRBV11-2 CASANSGQPQHF TGTGCCAGCGCCAACAGCGGTCAGCCCCAGCATTTT
TRBJ1-1 TRBD1 . TRBV6-5 CASVQDRANTEAFF TGTGCCAGCGTTCAGGACAGGGCGAACACTGAAGCTTTCTTT
TRBJ1-2 . . TRBV4-2 CASSQDQRGSYGYTF TGTGCCAGCAGCCAAGATCAGCGGGGTTCCTATGGCTACACCTTC
TRBJ2-5 . . TRBV10-3 CAISAGAGETQYF TGTGCCATCAGTGCAGGGGCTGGGGAGACCCAGTACTTC
TRBJ2-5 TRBD2 . TRBV2 CASSASGSNQETQYF TGTGCCAGCAGTGCCAGCGGGAGTAACCAGGAGACCCAGTACTTC
TRBJ1-6 TRBD1 once TRBV6-6 CASSSQGADNSPLHF TGTGCCAGCAGTTCGCAGGGGGCGGATAATTCACCCCTCCACTTT
TRBJ2-4 . . TRBV11-2 CASSLSRSRGRAKNIQYF TGTGCCAGCAGCTTATCCCGTTCCAGGGGACGAGCCAAAAACATTCAGTACTTC
TRBJ1-4 TRBD1 . TRBV6-1 CASSEMPTGGAAVNEKLFF TGTGCCAGCAGTGAAATGCCTACAGGGGGGGCTGCGGTTAATGAAAAACTGTTTTTT
TRBJ2-7 . . TRBV29-1 CRGARTTDNYEQYF TGCAGGGGGGCTAGAACTACGGACAACTACGAGCAGTACTTC
TRBJ2-3 TRBD2 . TRBV9 CASSRLADGTDTQYF TGTGCCAGCAGTAGACTAGCGGACGGCACAGATACGCAGTATTTT
TRBJ2-2 . . TRBV19 CASSSKGMGTGELFF TGTGCCAGTAGTAGTAAGGGGATGGGCACCGGGGAGCTGTTTTTT
TRBJ1-2 TRBD1 . TRBV3-1/TRBV3-2 CASSPDRANYGYTF TGTGCCAGCAGCCCGGACAGGGCCAACTATGGCTACACCTTC
TRBJ1-3 . . TRBV9 CASSVVGDSGNTIYF TGTGCCAGCAGCGTAGTAGGGGACTCTGGAAACACCATATATTTT
TRBJ2-6 TRBD1 few TRBV5-1 CASSLVGTGAGANVLTF TGCGCCAGCAGCTTGGTCGGGACAGGGGCTGGGGCCAACGTCCTGACTTTC
TRBJ2-1 TRBD2 . TRBV30 CAWSAAGAYNEQFF TGTGCCTGGAGTGCGGCGGGAGCCTACAATGAGCAGTTCTTC
TRBJ2-5 . . TRBV7-6 CASSLQGPVTQYF TGTGCCAGCAGCTTACAGGGCCCGGTGACCCAGTACTTC
TRBJ2-7 TRBD1 medium-sized TRBV6-5 CATSEGQGLYEQYF TGTGCCACTTCTGAGGGACAGGGGCTCTACGAGCAGTACTTC
TRBJ1-4 TRBD1 . TRBV15 CATSQNRGNEKLFF TGTGCCACCAGCCAGAACAGGGGCAATGAAAAACTGTTTTTT
TRBJ2-7 TRBD1 . TRBV18 CASSPRTGGYEQYF TGTGCCAGCTCACCGCGGACAGGGGGCTACGAGCAGTACTTC
TRBJ1-4 TRBD1 few TRBV4-1 CASSGGTAYEKLFF TGCGCCAGCAGCGGCGGGACAGCGTATGAAAAACTGTTTTTT
TRBJ2-1 . once TRBV11-1 CASSARSSSYNEQFF TGTGCCAGCAGCGCTAGGAGTAGCTCCTACAATGAGCAGTTCTTC
TRBJ2-3 . . TRBV9 CASSPLDTQYF TGTGCCAGCAGCCCCCTAGATACGCAGTATTTT
TRBJ2-3 . . TRBV13 CASSYSSGLTDTQYF TGTGCCAGCAGCTATAGCTCGGGACTCACAGATACGCAGTATTTT
TRBJ2-3 TRBD2 . TRBV4-2 CASSRQIAGVRDTQYF TGTGCCAGCAGCCGACAAATAGCGGGAGTAAGAGATACGCAGTATTTT
TRBJ1-3 . few TRBV6-5 CASSGPAANTIYF TGTGCCAGCAGCGGCCCCGCGGCAAACACCATATATTTT
TRBJ1-5 TRBD1 . TRBV10-3 CAISEGSGGRGQPQHF TGTGCCATCAGTGAGGGGTCAGGGGGACGGGGACAGCCCCAGCATTTT
TRBJ2-4 TRBD2 . TRBV30 CAWSKGRGPKNIQYF TGTGCCTGGAGTAAAGGGAGGGGCCCCAAAAACATTCAGTACTTC
TRBJ2-5 . few TRBV20-1 CSASLTSRGQETQYF TGCAGTGCTAGTTTGACTAGCAGGGGTCAAGAGACCCAGTACTTC
TRBJ2-7 TRBD1 few TRBV28 CASSPPQRTGPSYEQYF TGTGCCAGCAGTCCCCCCCAAAGGACAGGGCCCTCCTACGAGCAGTACTTC
TRBJ1-2 . few TRBV28 CASTRSGAYYGYTF TGTGCCAGCACCAGAAGCGGGGCCTACTATGGCTACACCTTC
TRBJ1-1 TRBD1 . TRBV29-1 CSVGLQGAGAFF TGCAGCGTTGGGTTACAGGGGGCAGGAGCTTTCTTT
TRBJ1-1 TRBD1 . TRBV6-5 CAIRPGTGGTEAFF TGTGCCATCCGCCCAGGGACAGGGGGCACTGAAGCTTTCTTT
TRBJ1-3 . . TRBV11-2 CASSLVTETGNTIYF TGTGCCAGCAGCTTAGTTACAGAGACTGGAAACACCATATATTTT
TRBJ2-2 TRBD2 . TRBV5-1 CASSSREDNTGELFF TGCGCCAGCAGCTCCCGGGAGGACAACACCGGGGAGCTGTTTTTT
TRBJ2-1 . . TRBV5-1 CASSLGAGGGTYNEQFF TGCGCCAGCAGCTTGGGGGCTGGCGGGGGCACATACAATGAGCAGTTCTTC
TRBJ2-1 . few TRBV14 CASSQGQNSYNEQFF TGTGCCAGCAGCCAAGGGCAGAACTCCTACAATGAGCAGTTCTTC